In this sample, the clone carrying this T cell receptor (beta chain) turned up a few times. The antigen remains undetermined. Unique molecular identifiers tagged the TCRbeta library. TCRdb processed the PCR reads anew with MiXCR; each CDR3 protein has one entry. The sample holds under 750,000 distinct CDR3 sequences, 20% to 25% seen once. This entry is derived from a study of T-cell reconstitution after alpha-beta-depleted transplantation in children. Findings and caveats of the study: Reports say that about two months after transplant, the alpha-beta T cells came out of several hundred graft clones that had expanded. Recipient T cells and thymic progenitors that survived were the source of the high TCRbeta diversity seen at day 60 in some patients. The main origin of T-cell counts and diversity one year after transplant was newly produced T cells.

V was clipped by 4 bases and J by 7 bases, with 8 bases between them. The CDR3 is 12 amino acids. J is TRBJ1-5 and V is TRBV12-3 or TRBV12-4, with D perhaps TRBD1 (5 bases). The specimen was PBMCs, mostly from graft donor cells, collected 360 days after TCRalphabeta/CD19-depleted stem cell transplant. The TCR was taken from a boy less than two years old who had a stem cell transplant for acute myeloid leukemia, so the T cells may come from the graft donor. The chain's CDR3 is CASSSRVQPQHF. In DNA form, the CDR3 reads TGTGCCAGCAGTTCCAGGGTCCAGCCCCAGCATTTT.